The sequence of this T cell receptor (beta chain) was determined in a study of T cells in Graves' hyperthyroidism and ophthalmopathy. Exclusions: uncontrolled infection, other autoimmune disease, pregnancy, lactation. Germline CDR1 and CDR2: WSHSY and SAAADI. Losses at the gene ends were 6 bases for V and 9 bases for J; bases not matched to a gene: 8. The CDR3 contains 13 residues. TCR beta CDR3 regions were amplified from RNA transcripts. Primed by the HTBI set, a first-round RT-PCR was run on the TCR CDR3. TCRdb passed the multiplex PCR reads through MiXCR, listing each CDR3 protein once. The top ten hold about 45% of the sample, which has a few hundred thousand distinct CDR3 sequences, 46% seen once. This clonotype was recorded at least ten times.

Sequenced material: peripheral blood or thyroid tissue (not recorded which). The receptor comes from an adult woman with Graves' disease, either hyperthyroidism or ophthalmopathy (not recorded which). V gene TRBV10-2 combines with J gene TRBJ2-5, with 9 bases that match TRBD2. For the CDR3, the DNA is TGCGCCAGCAGGACTAGCGGCATCGGGGCCCAGTACTTC. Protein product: CASRTSGIGAQYF.